This passage covers 10 T cell receptor beta chains from one sample sequenced in a study of regulatory T cells in long-lasting Graves disease. Described time point: newly diagnosed GD, antithyroid drugs for less than 3 months. Following extraction of RNA from PBMCs, that RNA was used to make the TCR library. CDR3-region Arm-PCR and iRepertoire HTBI primers produced the TCR beta libraries. TCRdb analysed the multiplex PCR reads with MiXCR anew, one entry per CDR3 protein. Counted here are 300,000 to 400,000 distinct CDR3 sequences, 18% occurring once; the ten biggest clones make up about 39%. Sample: peripheral blood mononuclear cells (PBMCs), taken at new diagnosis, from a patient treated with antithyroid drugs. The receptors were sampled from a female donor with Graves disease.

The chain links TRBV20-1 to TRBJ1-2; the D is unclear. The CDR3 is 16 amino acids. V gave up 0 bases and J gave up 6 bases, with 20 bases separating them. Germline V lookup: CDR1 DFQATT, CDR2 SNEGSKA (reference sequence). CDR3 sequence: CSARDSEAPLFDGYTF. CDR3 coding DNA: TGCAGTGCTAGAGATTCAGAGGCCCCGCTTTTTGATGGCTACACCTTC.

This clonotype was detected ten times or more. The rearrangement uses TRBV10-3 and TRBJ2-1; 12 bases map to TRBD2. From germline, CDR1 is ENHRY and CDR2 SYGVKD. The CDR3 is made up of 16 amino acids. J was trimmed by 9 bases and V by 3 bases; bases with no gene match: 9. Here the CDR3 reads CAISDPSGRAHPEQFF. CDR3 sequence (DNA): TGTGCCATCAGTGACCCTAGCGGGAGGGCCCATCCTGAGCAGTTCTTC.

This clonotype was recorded at least ten times. The rearrangement joins TRBV20-1 to TRBJ2-5, with D possibly being TRBD1 (5 bases). V lost 6 bases, J lost 1 base, and 18 bases lay in between. Germline CDR1 reads DFQATT; CDR2 reads SNEGSKA (reference sequence). This CDR3 spans 15 amino acids. The CDR3 DNA follows: TGCAGTGCGAGTTCTCCGACAGCAAGCCAAGAGACCCAGTACTTC. It yields the protein CSASSPTASQETQYF.

This clonotype has at least ten counts. The chain couples TRBV28 to TRBJ2-2; unclear D gene. The CDR3 sequence is 15 residues long. The V end lost 2 bases, the J end lost 6 bases, and 13 bases lay between the germline ends. Germline-derived CDR1 and CDR2 are MDHEN and SYDVKM. Written as DNA, the CDR3 is TGTGCCAGCAGTTTAAGATTAGGTAGAGCCGGGGAGCTGTTTTTT. Its translation: CASSLRLGRAGELFF.

This clonotype was counted ten times or more. This chain connects TRBV18 to TRBJ2-2, with unresolved D. Germline loops: CDR1 KGHSH, CDR2 LQKENI. The CDR3 runs to 12 residues. The ends were cut back, 8 bases at V and 6 bases at J, with 10 bases in the middle. The CDR3 DNA follows: TGTGCCAGCAGCCCTGGGGCCGGGGAGCTGTTTTTT. Encoded protein: CASSPGAGELFF. The full variable domain, completed using reference TRBV18 and TRBJ2-2, is NAGVMQNPRHLVRRRGQEARLRCSPMKGHSHVYWYRQLPEEGLKFMVYLQKENIIDESGMPKERFSAEFPKEGPSILRIQQVVRGDSAAYFCASSPGAGELFFGEGSRLTVL.

Many counts were recorded for this clonotype. This chain connects TRBV6-1 to TRBJ1-1; 9 nucleotides match TRBD1. J lost 1 base, V lost 9 bases, and 3 bases had no gene match. From germline, CDR1 is MNHNS and CDR2 SASEGT. The CDR3 runs 13 residues. CDR3 residues: CASEQGANTEAFF. CDR3 bases: TGTGCCAGTGAACAGGGGGCGAACACTGAAGCTTTCTTT.

This clonotype was picked up many times. The V and J genes are TRBV3-1 and TRBJ2-5; D gene ambiguous. The CDR3 loop spans 13 amino acids. Germline V gene lookup returns CDR1 LGHDT and CDR2 YNNKEL (reference sequence). V lost 4 bases to trimming and J lost 2 bases, with 8 bases between them. CDR3 residues: CASSPMQQETQYF. The CDR3 nucleotides are TGTGCCAGCAGCCCTATGCAGCAAGAGACCCAGTACTTC.

This clonotype was observed at least ten times. This rearrangement joins TRBV12-3 or TRBV12-4 to TRBJ2-1, with 12 bases fitting TRBD2. CDR3 length: 15 residues. V trimming: 2 bases; J trimming: 7 bases; junction bases outside the gene matches: 3. In nucleotides, the CDR3 is TGTGCCAGCAGTTTAAGACTAGCGGGAGTAAATGAGCAGTTCTTC. This sequence encodes CASSLRLAGVNEQFF.

This clonotype was found once. The genes are TRBV3-1 and TRBJ2-5, with D uncertain. The CDR3 is made up of 14 amino acids. CDR1 and CDR2 from the germline V gene are LGHDT and YNNKEL (reference sequence). V lost 4 bases to trimming and J lost 2 bases, with 11 bases between them. The CDR3 loop reads CASSPTLGQETQYF. The CDR3 DNA is TGTGCCAGCAGCCCCACCTTAGGTCAAGAGACCCAGTACTTC.

Ten or more counts support this clonotype. The chain carries TRBV28 and TRBJ1-2; D call uncertain. CDR1 and CDR2 (germline): MDHEN, SYDVKM. Trimming removed 3 bases from V and 7 bases from J, with 15 bases in between. The length of the CDR3 is 14 residues. The chain's CDR3 is CASSFVQAVGGYTF. CDR3 in DNA: TGTGCCAGCAGTTTTGTGCAAGCAGTCGGTGGCTACACCTTC.